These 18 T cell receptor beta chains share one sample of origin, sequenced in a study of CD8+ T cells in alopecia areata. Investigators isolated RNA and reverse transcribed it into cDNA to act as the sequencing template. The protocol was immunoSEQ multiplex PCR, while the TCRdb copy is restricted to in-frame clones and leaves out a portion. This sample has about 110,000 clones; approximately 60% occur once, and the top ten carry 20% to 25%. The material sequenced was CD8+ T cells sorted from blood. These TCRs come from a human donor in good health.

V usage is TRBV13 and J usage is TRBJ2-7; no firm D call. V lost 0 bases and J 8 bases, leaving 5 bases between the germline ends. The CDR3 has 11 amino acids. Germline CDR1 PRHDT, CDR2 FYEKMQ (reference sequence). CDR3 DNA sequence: TGTGCCAGCAGCTTAGGGGAACAGCAGTACTTC. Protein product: CASSLGEQQYF.

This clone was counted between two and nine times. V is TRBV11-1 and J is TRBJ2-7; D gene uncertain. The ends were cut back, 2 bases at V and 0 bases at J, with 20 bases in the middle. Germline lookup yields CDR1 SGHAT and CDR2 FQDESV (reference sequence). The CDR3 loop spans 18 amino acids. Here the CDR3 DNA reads TGTGCCAGCAGCTTAATTCCTAGTGCGAATCTCTACTCCTACGAGCAGTACTTC. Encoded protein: CASSLIPSANLYSYEQYF.

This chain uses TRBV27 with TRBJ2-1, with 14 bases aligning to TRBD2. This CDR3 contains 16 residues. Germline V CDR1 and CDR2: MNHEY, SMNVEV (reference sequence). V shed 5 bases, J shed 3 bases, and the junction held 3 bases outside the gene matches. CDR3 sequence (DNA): TGTGCCAGCAGTCTAGGGACTAGCGGGGGCTACAATGAGCAGTTCTTC. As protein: CASSLGTSGGYNEQFF.

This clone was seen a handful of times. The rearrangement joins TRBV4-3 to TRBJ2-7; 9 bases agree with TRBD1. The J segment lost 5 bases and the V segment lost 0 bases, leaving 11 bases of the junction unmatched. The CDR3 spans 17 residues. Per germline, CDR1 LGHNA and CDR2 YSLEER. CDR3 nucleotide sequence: TGCGCCAGCAGCCAAGAGCATACGGGACAGGGCCTCCACGAGCAGTACTTC. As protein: CASSQEHTGQGLHEQYF.

CDR3 bases: TGTGCCAGCAGCTTGCTGCTTGACAGGGTGAACACTGAAGCTTTCTTT. Protein sequence: CASSLLLDRVNTEAFF. The chain uses TRBV5-4 and TRBJ1-1, with 7 bases that match TRBD1. Germline lookup yields CDR1 SGHNT and CDR2 YYREEE (reference sequence). The CDR3 runs to 16 residues. V shed 1 base and J 0 bases; nucleotides not matched to a gene: 6.

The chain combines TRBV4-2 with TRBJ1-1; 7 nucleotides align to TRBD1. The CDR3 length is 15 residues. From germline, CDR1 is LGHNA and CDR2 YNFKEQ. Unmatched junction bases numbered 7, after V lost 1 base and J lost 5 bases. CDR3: CASSQVSTGRTEAFF. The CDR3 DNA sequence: TGTGCCAGCAGCCAAGTCTCGACAGGGAGGACTGAAGCTTTCTTT.

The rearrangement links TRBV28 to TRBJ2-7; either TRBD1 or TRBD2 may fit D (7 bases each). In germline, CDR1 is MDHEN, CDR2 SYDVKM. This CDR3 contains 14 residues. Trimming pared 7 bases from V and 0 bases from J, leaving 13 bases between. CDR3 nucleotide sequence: TGTGCCAGCAAGCGGGACAGTTACTCCTACGAGCAGTACTTC. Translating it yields CASKRDSYSYEQYF. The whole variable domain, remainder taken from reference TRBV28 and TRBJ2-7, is DVKVTQSSRYLVKRTGEKVFLECVQDMDHENMFWYRQDPGLGLRLIYFSYDVKMKEKGDIPEGYSVSREKKERFSLILESASTNQTSMYLCASKRDSYSYEQYFGPGTRLTVT.

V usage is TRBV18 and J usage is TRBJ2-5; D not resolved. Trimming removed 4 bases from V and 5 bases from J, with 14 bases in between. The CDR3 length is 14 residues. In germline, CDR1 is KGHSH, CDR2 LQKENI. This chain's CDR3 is CASSQADIWETQYF. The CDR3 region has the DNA TGTGCCAGCTCACAAGCCGACATATGGGAGACCCAGTACTTC. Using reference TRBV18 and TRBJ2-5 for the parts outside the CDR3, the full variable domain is NAGVMQNPRHLVRRRGQEARLRCSPMKGHSHVYWYRQLPEEGLKFMVYLQKENIIDESGMPKERFSAEFPKEGPSILRIQQVVRGDSAAYFCASSQADIWETQYFGPGTRLLVL.

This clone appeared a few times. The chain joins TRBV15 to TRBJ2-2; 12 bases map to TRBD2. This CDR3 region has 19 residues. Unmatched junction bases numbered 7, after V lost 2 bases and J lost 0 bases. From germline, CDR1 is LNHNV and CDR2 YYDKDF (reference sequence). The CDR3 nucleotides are TGTGCCACCAGCAGAATGGGGGGACTAGCGGGCGCGAACACCGGGGAGCTGTTTTTT. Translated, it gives CATSRMGGLAGANTGELFF.

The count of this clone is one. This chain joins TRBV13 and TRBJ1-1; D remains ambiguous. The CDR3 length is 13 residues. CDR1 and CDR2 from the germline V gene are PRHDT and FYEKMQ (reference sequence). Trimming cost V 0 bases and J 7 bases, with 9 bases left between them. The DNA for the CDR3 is TGTGCCAGCAGCTTAGGGTCCAGACTTGAAGCTTTCTTT. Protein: CASSLGSRLEAFF.

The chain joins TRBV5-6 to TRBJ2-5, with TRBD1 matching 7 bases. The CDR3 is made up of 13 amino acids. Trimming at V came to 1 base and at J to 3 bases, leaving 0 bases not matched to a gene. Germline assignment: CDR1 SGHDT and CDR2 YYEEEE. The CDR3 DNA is TGTGCCAGCAGCTTGCAGGGGGAAGAGACCCAGTACTTC. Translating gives CASSLQGEETQYF.

The CDR3 coding sequence is TGTGCCAGCAGCCTCTTTAGCGGGGGGCCCTACGAGCAGTACTTC. Its protein is CASSLFSGGPYEQYF. V and J are TRBV14 and TRBJ2-7, with 10 bases identical to TRBD2. Germline values: CDR1 SGHDN, CDR2 FVKESK. J gave up 2 bases and V 4 bases, and 5 bases lay outside the gene matches. CDR3 length equals 15 residues.

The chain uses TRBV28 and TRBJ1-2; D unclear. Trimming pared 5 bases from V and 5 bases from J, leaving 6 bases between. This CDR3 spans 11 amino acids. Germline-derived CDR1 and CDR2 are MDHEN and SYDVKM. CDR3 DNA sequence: TGTGCCAGCAGTGAAGGTTATGGCTACACCTTC. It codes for CASSEGYGYTF.

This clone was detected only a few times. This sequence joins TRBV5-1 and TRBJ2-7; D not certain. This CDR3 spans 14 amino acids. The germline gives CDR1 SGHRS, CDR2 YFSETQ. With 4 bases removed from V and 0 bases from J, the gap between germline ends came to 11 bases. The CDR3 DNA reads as TGCGCCAGCAGCCCCAGGACGGGCTCCTACGAGCAGTACTTC. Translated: CASSPRTGSYEQYF.

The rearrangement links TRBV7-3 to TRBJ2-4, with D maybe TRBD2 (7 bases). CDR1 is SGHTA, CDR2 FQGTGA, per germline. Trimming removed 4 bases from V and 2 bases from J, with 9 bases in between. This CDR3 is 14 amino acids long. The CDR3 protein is CASSSGGPKNIQYF. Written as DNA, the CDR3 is TGTGCCAGCAGCTCCGGGGGGCCCAAAAACATTCAGTACTTC.

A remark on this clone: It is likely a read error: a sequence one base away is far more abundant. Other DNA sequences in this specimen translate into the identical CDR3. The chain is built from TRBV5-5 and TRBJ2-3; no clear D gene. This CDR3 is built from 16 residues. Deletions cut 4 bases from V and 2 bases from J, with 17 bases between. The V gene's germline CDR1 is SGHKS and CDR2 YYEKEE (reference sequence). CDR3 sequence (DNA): TGTGCCAGCAGCCAAGATCCTTGGCGGTACACAGATACGCAGTATTTT. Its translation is CASSQDPWRYTDTQYF. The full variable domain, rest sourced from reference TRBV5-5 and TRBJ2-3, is DAGVTQSPTHLIKTRGQQVTLRCSPISGHKSVSWYQQVLGQGPQFIFQYYEKEERGRGNFPDRFSARQFPNYSSELNVNALLLGDSALYLCASSQDPWRYTDTQYFGPGTRLTVL.

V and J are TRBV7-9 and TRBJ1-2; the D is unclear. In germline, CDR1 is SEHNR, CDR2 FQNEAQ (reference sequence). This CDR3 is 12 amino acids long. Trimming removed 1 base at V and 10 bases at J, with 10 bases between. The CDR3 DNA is TGTGCCAGCAGCTTAGTCCCCACGGTCTACACCTTC. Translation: CASSLVPTVYTF.

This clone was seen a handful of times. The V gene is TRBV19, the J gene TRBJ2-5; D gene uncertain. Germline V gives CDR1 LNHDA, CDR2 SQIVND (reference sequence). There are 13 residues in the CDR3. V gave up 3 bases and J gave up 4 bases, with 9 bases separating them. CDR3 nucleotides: TGTGCCAGTAGTATCGGGCTCCTAGAGACCCAGTACTTC. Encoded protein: CASSIGLLETQYF.